This entry is about one T cell receptor beta chain. Its specificity is not known. This entry comes from a study of cytomegalovirus exposure and HLA in healthy donors. The primer mix had 60 Vbeta and 13 Jbeta primers. Generated by immunoSEQ multiplex PCR, the TCRdb table keeps only in-frame clones and is missing some. There are about 220,000 clones in the sample; over 70% occur only once, and over 0.65% lies in the top ten. General study results and limits: Data from an earlier analysis indicated that most TCR beta V segments were productive either about 90% or about 30% of the time. Generally TCR sequences proved uncommon, though certain public TCRs appeared in numerous donors.

From germline, CDR1 is SGHDT and CDR2 YYEEEE. J gave up 7 bases and V 4 bases, and 12 bases lay outside the gene matches. The CDR3 has 16 residues. This chain links TRBV5-6 with TRBJ1-2; TRBD1 agrees at 11 bases. The sequencing input was PBMCs. The clonotype was recovered from a boy between 2 and 15 years old in good health and CMV-seronegative. The CDR3 DNA reads as TGTGCCAGCAGCCCCCGGACAGGGGGCGCGCTCACTGGCTACACCTTC. Residues: CASSPRTGGALTGYTF.